This T cell receptor (beta chain) was sequenced during a study of Graves' ophthalmopathy and Graves' hyperthyroidism. The sequenced template was RNA, covering the TCR beta CDR3 region. RT-PCR with HTBI primers came first, then second-round multiplex PCR. From the multiplex PCR reads, TCRdb called clonotypes with MiXCR, one entry per CDR3 protein. The table has around 1.1 million distinct CDR3 sequences, less than 45% seen once; the top ten hold around 10%. Germline V gene data show CDR1 as SQVTM and CDR2 as ANQGSEA. The CDR3 spans 13 residues. Trimming took off 5 bases at V and 5 bases at J, with 15 bases between the two ends. Comments on this clonotype: Its antigen remains unidentified.

Points from the study as a whole: With about 87% sensitivity and over 65% specificity, a 13-signature model separated ophthalmopathy from stable hyperthyroidism. Ophthalmopathy progression predictions by the model showed approximately 79% specificity and approximately 71% sensitivity.

This clonotype originated in an adult man with Graves' hyperthyroidism. The sample was peripheral blood or thyroid tissue (not recorded which). The chain combines TRBV29-1 with TRBJ1-1; the D is unclear. The chain's CDR3 is CSVRSSRGTEAFF. The CDR3 DNA is TGCAGCGTTCGTTCCTCTCGAGGTACTGAAGCTTTCTTT.